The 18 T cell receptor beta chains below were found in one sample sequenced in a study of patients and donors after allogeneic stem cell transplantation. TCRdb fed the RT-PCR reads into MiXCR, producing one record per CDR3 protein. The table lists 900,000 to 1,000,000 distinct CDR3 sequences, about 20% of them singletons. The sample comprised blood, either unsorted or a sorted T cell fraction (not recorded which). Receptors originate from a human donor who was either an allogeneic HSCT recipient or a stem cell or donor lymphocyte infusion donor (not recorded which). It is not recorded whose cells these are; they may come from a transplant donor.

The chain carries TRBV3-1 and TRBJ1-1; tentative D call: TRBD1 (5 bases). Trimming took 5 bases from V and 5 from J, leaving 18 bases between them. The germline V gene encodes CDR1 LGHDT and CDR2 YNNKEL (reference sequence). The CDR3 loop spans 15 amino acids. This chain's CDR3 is CASSVQGRQSTEAFF. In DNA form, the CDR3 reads TGTGCCAGCAGCGTTCAGGGTCGGCAGTCAACTGAAGCTTTCTTT.

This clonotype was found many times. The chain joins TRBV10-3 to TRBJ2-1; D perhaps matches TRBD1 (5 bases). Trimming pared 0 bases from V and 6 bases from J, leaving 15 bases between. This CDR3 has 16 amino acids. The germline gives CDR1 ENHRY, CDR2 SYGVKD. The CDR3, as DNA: TGTGCCATCAGTGAGTCGACCCCAGGGTCTATCAATGAGCAGTTCTTC. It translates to CAISESTPGSINEQFF.

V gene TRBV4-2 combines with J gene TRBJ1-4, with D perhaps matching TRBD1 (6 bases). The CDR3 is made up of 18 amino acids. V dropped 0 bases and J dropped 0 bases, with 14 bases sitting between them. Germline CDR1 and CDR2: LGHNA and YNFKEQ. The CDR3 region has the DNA TGTGCCAGCAGCCAAGACCCGACAGGAAAGACAACTAATGAAAAACTGTTTTTT. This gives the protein CASSQDPTGKTTNEKLFF.

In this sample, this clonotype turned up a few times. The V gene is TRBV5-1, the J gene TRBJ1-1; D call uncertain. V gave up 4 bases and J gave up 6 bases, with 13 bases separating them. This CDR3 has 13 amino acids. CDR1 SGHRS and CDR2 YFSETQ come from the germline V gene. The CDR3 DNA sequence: TGCGCCAGCAGCCTCGGAATTGGAGCTGAAGCTTTCTTT. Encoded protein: CASSLGIGAEAFF.

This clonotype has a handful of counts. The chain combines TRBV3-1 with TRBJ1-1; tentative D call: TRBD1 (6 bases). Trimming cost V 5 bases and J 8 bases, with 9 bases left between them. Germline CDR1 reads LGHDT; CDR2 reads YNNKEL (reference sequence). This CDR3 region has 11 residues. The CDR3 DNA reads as TGTGCCAGCAGCTATGGACAGGAAGCTTTCTTT. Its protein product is CASSYGQEAFF.

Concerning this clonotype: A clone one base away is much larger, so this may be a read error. The CDR3 DNA reads TGTGCCAGCAGTTACAGAAGAACCTACGAGCAGTACTTC. The encoded protein is CASSYRRTYEQYF. The V gene is TRBV6-5, the J gene TRBJ2-7; D is unclear. V was cut by 2 bases and J by 2 bases, with 7 bases left in between. Germline CDR1 MNHEY, CDR2 SVGAGI. CDR3 length: 13 residues.

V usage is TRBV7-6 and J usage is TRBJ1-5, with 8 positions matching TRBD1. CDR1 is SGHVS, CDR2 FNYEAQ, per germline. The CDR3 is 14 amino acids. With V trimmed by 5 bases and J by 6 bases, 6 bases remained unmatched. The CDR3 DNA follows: TGTGCCAGCAGCCTACGGACAGGGAGTCAGCCCCAGCATTTT. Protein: CASSLRTGSQPQHF.

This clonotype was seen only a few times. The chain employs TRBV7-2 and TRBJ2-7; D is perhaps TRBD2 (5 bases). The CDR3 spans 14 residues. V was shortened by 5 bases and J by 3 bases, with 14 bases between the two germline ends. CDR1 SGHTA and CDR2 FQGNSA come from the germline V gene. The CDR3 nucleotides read TGTGCCAGCAGCCCTTATAGCGAGTACTACGAGCAGTACTTC. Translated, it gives CASSPYSEYYEQYF.

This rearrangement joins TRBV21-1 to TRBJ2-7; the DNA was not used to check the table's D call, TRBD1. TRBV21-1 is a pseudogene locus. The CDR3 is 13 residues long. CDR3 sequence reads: CASSPTAGPGQYF. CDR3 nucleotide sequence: TGTGCCAGCAGCCCAACGGCCGGACCGGGGCAGTACTTC.

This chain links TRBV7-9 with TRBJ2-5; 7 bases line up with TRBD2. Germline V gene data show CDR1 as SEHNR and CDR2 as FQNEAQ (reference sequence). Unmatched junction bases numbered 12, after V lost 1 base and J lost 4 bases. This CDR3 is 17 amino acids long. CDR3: CASSLDLLGASGETQYF. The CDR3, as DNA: TGTGCCAGCAGCTTAGACCTCTTGGGAGCTAGCGGAGAGACCCAGTACTTC.

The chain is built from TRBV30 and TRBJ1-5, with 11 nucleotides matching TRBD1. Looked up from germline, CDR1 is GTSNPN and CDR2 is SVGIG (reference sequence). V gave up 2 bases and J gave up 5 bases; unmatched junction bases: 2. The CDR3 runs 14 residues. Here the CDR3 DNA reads TGTGCCTGGAGTTCGGGACAGGGGGATCAGCCCCAGCATTTT. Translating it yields CAWSSGQGDQPQHF. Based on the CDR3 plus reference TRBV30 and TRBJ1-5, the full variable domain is SQTIHQWPATLVQPVGSPLSLECTVEGTSNPNLYWYRQAAGRGLQLLFYSVGIGQISSEVPQNLSASRPQDRQFILSSKKLLLSDSGFYLCAWSSGQGDQPQHFGDGTRLSIL.

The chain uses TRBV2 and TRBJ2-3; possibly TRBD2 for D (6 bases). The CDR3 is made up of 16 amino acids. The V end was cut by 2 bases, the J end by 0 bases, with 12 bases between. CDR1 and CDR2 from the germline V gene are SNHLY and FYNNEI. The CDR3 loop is CASSEIVLASTDTQYF. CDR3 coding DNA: TGTGCCAGCAGTGAAATTGTTCTAGCGAGCACAGATACGCAGTATTTT.

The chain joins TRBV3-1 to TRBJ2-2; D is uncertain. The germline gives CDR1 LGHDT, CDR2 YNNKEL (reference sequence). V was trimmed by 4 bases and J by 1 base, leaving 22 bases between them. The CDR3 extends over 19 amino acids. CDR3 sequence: CASSRTPSLRTLNTGELFF. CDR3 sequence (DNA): TGTGCCAGCAGCCGCACCCCGAGCTTGCGGACCCTGAACACCGGGGAGCTGTTTTTT.

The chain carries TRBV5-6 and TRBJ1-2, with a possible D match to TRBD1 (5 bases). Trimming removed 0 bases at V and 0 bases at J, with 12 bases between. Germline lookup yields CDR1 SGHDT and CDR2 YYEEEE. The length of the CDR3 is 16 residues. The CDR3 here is CASSLARGGANYGYTF. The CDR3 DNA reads TGTGCCAGCAGCTTGGCCCGCGGGGGGGCTAACTATGGCTACACCTTC.

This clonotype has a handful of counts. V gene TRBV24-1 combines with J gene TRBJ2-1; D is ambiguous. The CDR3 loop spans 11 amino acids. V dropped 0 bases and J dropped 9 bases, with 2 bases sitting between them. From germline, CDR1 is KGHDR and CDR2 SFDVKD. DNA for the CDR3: TGTGCCACCAGTGATTTGTTTGAGCAGTTCTTC. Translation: CATSDLFEQFF.

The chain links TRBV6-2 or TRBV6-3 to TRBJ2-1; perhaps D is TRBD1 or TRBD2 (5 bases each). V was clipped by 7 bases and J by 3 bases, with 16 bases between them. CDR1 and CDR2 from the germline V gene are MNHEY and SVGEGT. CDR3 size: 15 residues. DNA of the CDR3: TGTGCCAGCACCGAGAGGGGAACCAGCTACAATGAGCAGTTCTTC. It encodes CASTERGTSYNEQFF.

This chain's CDR3 is CASSVDGAYGYTF. CDR3 in DNA: TGTGCCAGCAGCGTAGATGGGGCCTATGGCTACACCTTC. The rearrangement uses TRBV9 and TRBJ1-2; D is possibly TRBD1 (5 bases). Germline CDR1 SGDLS, CDR2 YYNGEE. Trimming took 0 bases from V and 4 from J, leaving 7 bases between them. CDR3 size: 13 residues.

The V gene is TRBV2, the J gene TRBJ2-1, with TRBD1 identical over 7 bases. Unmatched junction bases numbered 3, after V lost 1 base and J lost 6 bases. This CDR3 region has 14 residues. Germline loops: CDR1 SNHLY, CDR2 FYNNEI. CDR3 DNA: TGTGCCAGCAGTGAAGACAGGGGAGTCAATGAGCAGTTCTTC. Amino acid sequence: CASSEDRGVNEQFF.